This T cell receptor beta chain came from a study of neurological immune-mediated disorders. Whole-study findings and limits: The study found no CDR3 amino acid sequences shared by expanded clones across subjects, suggesting private repertoires in all groups.

With V trimmed by 3 bases and J by 7 bases, 8 bases remained unmatched. CDR1 SGHTA and CDR2 FQGNSA come from the germline V gene. This CDR3 has 14 amino acids. This clonotype was found many times. Its antigen is unknown. TCRdb processed the 5' RACE reads anew with MiXCR; each CDR3 protein has one entry. The data contain about 31,000 distinct CDR3 sequences, just over 4% of them singletons. Sample: CD4+ T cells from blood. The chain is built from TRBV7-2 and TRBJ2-7; 8 nucleotides agree with TRBD1. This clonotype originated in a woman aged 40 to 50 in good health. The CDR3 sequence is CASSFDRGPREQYF. The CDR3 bases are TGTGCCAGCAGCTTCGACAGGGGTCCGCGGGAGCAGTACTTC.